What follows are 11 T cell receptor beta chains derived from one specimen sequenced in a study of regulatory and conventional T cells in RAG deficiency. Produced via immunoSEQ multiplex PCR; TCRdb's table is partial and in-frame only. The sample records fewer than 30,000 clones, 90% to 95% being singletons. Blood CD4+ CD25-low CD127-high conventional T cells supplied the genomic DNA template. In addition, the sample was reused for a study of regulatory T cells. Turning to that study: Amplification used 52 TRBV primers and 13 TRBJ primers.

Material for sequencing was CD25- CD4+ T cells sorted from blood. The receptors originated from a human donor in good health.

The chain has TRBV7-8 and TRBJ1-1; D is unclear. CDR1 SGHVS and CDR2 FQNEAQ come from the germline V gene. V lost 3 bases, J lost 5 bases, and 13 bases lay in between. CDR3 length: 14 amino acids. The CDR3 sequence: CASSFDRVPTEAFF. In DNA form, the CDR3 reads TGTGCCAGCAGCTTCGACCGGGTCCCGACTGAAGCTTTCTTT.

This chain uses TRBV10-1 with TRBJ2-1, with 16 nucleotides matching TRBD2. This CDR3 has 18 amino acids. Losses at the gene ends were 6 bases for V and 5 bases for J; bases not matched to a gene: 10. The germline CDR1 and CDR2 sequences are WNHNN and SYGVQD (reference sequence). As DNA, the CDR3 is TGCGCCAGCAGCGGGACTAGCGGGGGGGCCGGTCTCGACAATGAGCAGTTCTTC. This sequence encodes CASSGTSGGAGLDNEQFF.

This clone was seen just once. The chain employs TRBV10-1 and TRBJ2-3; no clear D. V lost 6 bases, J lost 0 bases, and 13 bases lay in between. CDR3 length: 15 amino acids. CDR1 WNHNN and CDR2 SYGVQD come from the germline V gene (reference sequence). The DNA for the CDR3 is TGCGCCAGCAGCCCCGGGTCTTTAAGCACAGATACGCAGTATTTT. It translates to CASSPGSLSTDTQYF.

The chain couples TRBV18 to TRBJ1-1; D might be TRBD1 (6 bases). The germline V gene encodes CDR1 KGHSH and CDR2 LQKENI. This CDR3 has 17 amino acids. V was trimmed by 5 bases and J by 0 bases, leaving 19 bases between them. As DNA, the CDR3 is TGTGCCAGCTCAACAGGGTCCGGCTCCCTACTGAACACTGAAGCTTTCTTT. Amino acids: CASSTGSGSLLNTEAFF.

The chain links TRBV7-3 to TRBJ2-2, with 7 bases matching TRBD2. From germline, CDR1 is SGHTA and CDR2 FQGTGA. The CDR3 is 14 residues long. The V segment lost 8 bases and the J segment 1 base; nucleotides outside the gene matches: 4. The chain's CDR3 is CASGSGVNTGELFF. The CDR3 DNA is TGTGCCAGCGGAAGCGGGGTGAACACCGGGGAGCTGTTTTTT.

The chain joins TRBV19 to TRBJ1-5, with 9 bases lining up with TRBD1. The J call is in doubt because the DNA end fits TRBJ2-3 better. CDR3 length equals 14 residues. Germline assignment: CDR1 LNHDA and CDR2 SQIVND (reference sequence). CDR3 amino acids: CASSTGQGNQPQYF. CDR3 coding DNA: TGTGCCAGTAGTACCGGACAGGGGAATCAGCCCCAGTATTTT.

The rearrangement uses TRBV5-1 and TRBJ2-7; tentative D call: TRBD1 (7 bases). Germline loops: CDR1 SGHRS, CDR2 YFSETQ. The CDR3 runs 15 residues. V was clipped by 1 base and J by 2 bases, with 13 bases between them. CDR3 bases: TGCGCCAGCAGCTTGAGGTCAGGGGGGCCCTACGAGCAGTACTTC. Its translation is CASSLRSGGPYEQYF.

In this sample, this clone turned up a few times. Other DNA sequences of this sample code for an identical CDR3. The chain recombines TRBV10-1 with TRBJ1-6; D is perhaps TRBD1 (5 bases). The germline CDR1 and CDR2 sequences are WNHNN and SYGVQD (reference sequence). The CDR3 has 16 residues. Trimming cost V 3 bases and J 6 bases, with 15 bases left between them. CDR3 region: CASSDGKGPGNSPLHF. In DNA form, the CDR3 reads TGCGCCAGCAGTGATGGAAAGGGGCCGGGTAATTCACCCCTCCACTTT.

The J gene is TRBJ1-6, the V gene TRBV6-6, with D maybe TRBD1 (5 bases). Trimming stripped 2 bases from V and 6 bases from J, with 11 bases between. Per germline, CDR1 MNHNY and CDR2 SVGAGI (reference sequence). This CDR3 is 15 amino acids long. For the CDR3, the DNA is TGTGCCAGCAGTTACGGGGCAGGGCGTAATTCACCCCTCCACTTT. Translating gives CASSYGAGRNSPLHF.

V usage is TRBV5-1 and J usage is TRBJ2-2, with 8 bases aligning to TRBD1. Losses at the gene ends were 2 bases for V and 7 bases for J; bases not matched to a gene: 7. Germline V gene lookup returns CDR1 SGHRS and CDR2 YFSETQ. The CDR3 loop spans 15 amino acids. The CDR3 region is CASSFETGVRGELFF. CDR3 nucleotides: TGCGCCAGCAGCTTCGAGACAGGGGTCCGCGGGGAGCTGTTTTTT.

The chain links TRBV6-5 to TRBJ2-4, with D possibly TRBD2 on 6 matching bases. The CDR3 contains 16 residues. Germline lookup yields CDR1 MNHEY and CDR2 SVGAGI. V was shortened by 0 bases and J by 6 bases, with 15 bases between the two germline ends. CDR3 loop: CASSYSSGLGGNIQYF. The CDR3 DNA sequence: TGTGCCAGCAGTTACTCGTCAGGCTTGGGGGGAAACATTCAGTACTTC.